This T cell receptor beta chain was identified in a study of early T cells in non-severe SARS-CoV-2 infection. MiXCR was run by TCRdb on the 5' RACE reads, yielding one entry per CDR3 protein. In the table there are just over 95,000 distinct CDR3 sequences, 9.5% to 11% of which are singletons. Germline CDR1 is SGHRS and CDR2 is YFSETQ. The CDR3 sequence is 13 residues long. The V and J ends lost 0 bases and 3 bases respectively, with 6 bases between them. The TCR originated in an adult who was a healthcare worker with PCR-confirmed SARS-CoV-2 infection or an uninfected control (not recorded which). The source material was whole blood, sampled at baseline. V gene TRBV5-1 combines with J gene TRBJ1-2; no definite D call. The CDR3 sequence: CASSLVPDYGYTF. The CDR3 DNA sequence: TGCGCCAGCAGCTTGGTACCAGACTATGGCTACACCTTC.